This TCR beta chain emerged from a study of shared clonotypes between healthy human individuals. Overall study findings and caveats: The authors sampled blood alone, and tissue repertoires likely differ.

In the case of this clone: Its antigen is unknown.

Every subset's genomic DNA went evenly onto several immunoSEQ plates. Original data processing: Junction-only sequences produced by ImmunoSEQ had no quality scores, so filtering differed. Sequenced by immunoSEQ multiplex PCR; TCRdb stores in-frame clones only, minus some. V, J and clone size were drawn from that table, and D and trimming were deduced from the DNA. This table has around 690,000 clones, 80% to 95% appearing once. Healthy HIV-negative adults with no recent acute infections or vaccinations were recruited as donors. This TCR came from a man younger than 35 in good health. Some clones in this sample may be carry-over from other donors' samples. Sequenced: memory CD8+ T cells from PBMCs. As for subset: CD45RO+ cells pooled with CCR7-negative TemRA cells.

This chain's CDR3 is CATSTGPRNEQFF. The CDR3 region has the DNA TGTGCCACCAGTACGGGGCCCAGAAATGAGCAGTTCTTC. This sequence joins TRBV13 and TRBJ2-1, with D perhaps TRBD1 or TRBD2 (5 bases each). Trimming removed 10 bases at V and 7 bases at J, with 17 bases between. The CDR3 sequence is 13 residues long. Looked up from germline, CDR1 is PRHDT and CDR2 is FYEKMQ (reference sequence).